The 8 T cell receptor beta chains reported below all come from one sample, sequenced in a study of T cell responses to AZD1222 COVID-19 vaccine. TCRdb's table, derived via immunoSEQ multiplex PCR, lists solely in-frame clones and lacks some. The repertoire holds over 110,000 clones, with 92% as singletons. Sample: peripheral blood, taken 28 days after the second AZD1222 dose. These TCRs come from an adult who received the AZD1222 COVID-19 vaccine.

V and J are TRBV5-1 and TRBJ1-2, with D possibly being TRBD1 (5 bases). The CDR3 is made up of 13 amino acids. Trimming pared 3 bases from V and 4 bases from J, leaving 10 bases between. CDR1 SGHRS and CDR2 YFSETQ come from the germline V gene. The CDR3 loop is CASSSQGAYGYTF. CDR3 bases: TGCGCCAGCAGCTCTCAGGGTGCCTATGGCTACACCTTC. The whole variable domain, filled in from reference TRBV5-1 and TRBJ1-2, reads KAGVTQTPRYLIKTRGQQVTLSCSPISGHRSVSWYQQTPGQGLQFLFEYFSETQRNKGNFPGRFSGRQFSNSRSEMNVSTLELGDSALYLCASSSQGAYGYTFGSGTRLTVV.

The chain carries TRBV5-4 and TRBJ1-5, with TRBD1 matching over 11 bases. Per germline, CDR1 SGHNT and CDR2 YYREEE (reference sequence). With 4 bases clipped from V and 4 bases from J, the junction kept 7 bases outside the gene matches. The CDR3 is made up of 16 amino acids. CDR3 loop: CASSVTGTGGNQPQHF. Written as DNA, the CDR3 is TGTGCCAGCAGCGTTACCGGGACAGGGGGAAATCAGCCCCAGCATTTT.

The rearrangement joins TRBV5-1 to TRBJ2-3, with D uncertain. Trimming pared 0 bases from V and 6 bases from J, leaving 2 bases between. This CDR3 is built from 11 residues. CDR1 is SGHRS, CDR2 YFSETQ, per germline. The CDR3, as DNA: TGCGCCAGCAGCTTGGAGGATACGCAGTATTTT. Translation gives CASSLEDTQYF. The full variable domain, its missing parts supplied by reference TRBV5-1 and TRBJ2-3, is KAGVTQTPRYLIKTRGQQVTLSCSPISGHRSVSWYQQTPGQGLQFLFEYFSETQRNKGNFPGRFSGRQFSNSRSEMNVSTLELGDSALYLCASSLEDTQYFGPGTRLTVL.

The chain employs TRBV15 and TRBJ1-5; D call uncertain. CDR1 is LNHNV and CDR2 is YYDKDF in the germline V gene (reference sequence). CDR3 length: 13 residues. Trimming shortened V by 0 bases and J by 5 bases, and 5 bases separated the two germline ends. Here the CDR3 reads CATSRDTDQPQHF. The CDR3 bases are TGTGCCACCAGCAGAGATACGGATCAGCCCCAGCATTTT.

This clone has only one observation. J is TRBJ1-2 and V is TRBV6-5, with D unresolved. The V end was cut by 3 bases, the J end by 4 bases, with 15 bases between. In germline, CDR1 is MNHEY, CDR2 SVGAGI. The CDR3 has 15 residues. The CDR3 loop is CASSYSGWGVYGYTF. The CDR3 bases are TGTGCCAGCAGTTATTCCGGGTGGGGTGTCTATGGCTACACCTTC.

This clone has just one count. V gene TRBV5-4 combines with J gene TRBJ1-1; tentatively, D is TRBD1 (6 bases). This CDR3 spans 17 amino acids. Trimming left V 0 bases short and J 0 bases short, with 15 bases between. Germline assignment: CDR1 SGHNT and CDR2 YYREEE (reference sequence). CDR3 protein: CASSLGRGGAVNTEAFF. The CDR3 region has the DNA TGTGCCAGCAGCTTGGGCCGCGGGGGCGCAGTGAACACTGAAGCTTTCTTT.

V usage is TRBV12-5 and J usage is TRBJ2-5, with 7 bases matching TRBD1. With V trimmed by 6 bases and J by 5 bases, 9 bases remained unmatched. The germline CDR1 and CDR2 sequences are LGHNT and FRNRAP. This CDR3 is built from 14 residues. This chain's CDR3 is CASGNKGAKETQYF. In DNA form, the CDR3 reads TGTGCTAGTGGAAACAAGGGGGCGAAGGAGACCCAGTACTTC.

A few counts support this clone. V is TRBV3-1 (or the pseudogene TRBV3-2) and J is TRBJ1-4; D gene ambiguous. The CDR3 is 12 residues long. V was pared by 3 bases and J by 7 bases, with 6 bases between. Per the germline V gene, CDR1 is LGHDT and CDR2 is YNNKEL (reference sequence). CDR3 amino acids: CASSQTGEKLFF. The CDR3 coding sequence is TGTGCCAGCAGCCAGACGGGTGAAAAACTGTTTTTT.